This T cell receptor (beta chain) was captured in a study of identical twins. This clonotype was counted many times. From the 5' RACE reads, TCRdb called clonotypes with MiXCR, one entry per CDR3 protein. The sample lists approximately 700,000 distinct CDR3 sequences, over 5% occurring once. The CDR3 sequence is 10 residues long. Germline CDR1 reads SQVTM; CDR2 reads ANQGSEA. Trimming left V 4 bases short and J 2 bases short, with 2 bases between. Sample: naive T cells sorted from blood. The TCR comes from a man younger than 35 in good health. The gene calls are TRBV29-1 and TRBJ1-1; D gene uncertain. CDR3 coding DNA: TGCAGCGTTGCTAACACTGAAGCTTTCTTT. Its translation: CSVANTEAFF. The full variable domain, with the rest looked up from reference TRBV29-1 and TRBJ1-1, is SAVISQKPSRDICQRGTSLTIQCQVDSQVTMMFWYRQQPGQSLTLIATANQGSEATYESGFVIDKFPISRPNLTFSTLTVSNMSPEDSSIYLCSVANTEAFFGQGTRLTVV.